Below are 15 T cell receptor beta chains sequenced from a single sample in a study of blood T cell repertoires in COVID-19. Assay used: immunoSEQ multiplex PCR; TCRdb lists only in-frame clones, some missing. Of 320,000 or so clones listed, roughly nine tenths are singletons. The specimen sequenced was PBMCs or T cells enriched from blood (not recorded which). Receptors originate from a woman aged 30 to 39 who had recovered from COVID-19.

The V call is TRBV5-6, the J call TRBJ1-2, with TRBD1 matching 8 bases. J was trimmed by 5 bases and V by 0 bases; bases with no gene match: 3. This CDR3 has 14 amino acids. Germline CDR1 is SGHDT and CDR2 is YYEEEE. The CDR3 DNA is TGTGCCAGCAGCTTGGTCCAGGGGGCGTATGGCTACACCTTC. This sequence encodes CASSLVQGAYGYTF.

The V gene is TRBV5-1, the J gene TRBJ1-6; possibly TRBD1 for D (5 bases). CDR1 is SGHRS and CDR2 is YFSETQ in the germline V gene. This CDR3 has 16 amino acids. Deletions cut 4 bases from V and 9 bases from J, with 20 bases between. CDR3 nucleotide sequence: TGCGCCAGCAGCGGATCGGGAAGGGGAGGGAGTTCACCCCTCCACTTT. It is translated as CASSGSGRGGSSPLHF.

The chain uses TRBV10-3 and TRBJ1-5; D not certain. CDR1 and CDR2 from the germline V gene are ENHRY and SYGVKD. The CDR3 runs to 16 residues. V was trimmed by 2 bases and J by 2 bases, leaving 13 bases between them. The CDR3 reads CAISEPAPGGNQPQHF. The CDR3 DNA reads as TGTGCCATCAGTGAGCCAGCCCCCGGGGGCAATCAGCCCCAGCATTTT.

The chain uses TRBV6-6 and TRBJ1-2; 7 nucleotides line up with TRBD1. The V gene end was trimmed by 6 bases and the J gene end by 4 bases; junction bases not matched to a gene: 8. This CDR3 region has 14 residues. Per the germline V gene, CDR1 is MNHNY and CDR2 is SVGAGI (reference sequence). The CDR3 sequence is CASRTTGTFYGYTF. Here the CDR3 DNA reads TGTGCCAGCAGGACGACAGGGACCTTCTATGGCTACACCTTC.

The chain carries TRBV2 and TRBJ1-1, with 9 bases identical to TRBD1. Germline values: CDR1 SNHLY, CDR2 FYNNEI. The CDR3 is 15 amino acids. The junction had 4 bases not matched to a gene; V was cut back by 4 bases and J by 1 base. The CDR3 DNA reads TGTGCCAGCAGTGCTTGGACAGGGGCGAACACTGAAGCTTTCTTT. Translation: CASSAWTGANTEAFF.

The chain uses TRBV3-1 (or the pseudogene TRBV3-2) and TRBJ1-6, with D unclear. The CDR3 is 17 residues long. Trimming removed 0 bases from V and 0 bases from J, with 9 bases in between. CDR1 is LGHDT, CDR2 YNNKEL, per germline (reference sequence). In nucleotides, the CDR3 is TGTGCCAGCAGCCAAGAAATCAAAATCTCCTATAATTCACCCCTCCACTTT. Amino acids: CASSQEIKISYNSPLHF.

The chain combines TRBV12-5 with TRBJ2-7, with TRBD1 matching over 9 bases. This CDR3 has 15 residues. The germline CDR1 and CDR2 sequences are LGHNT and FRNRAP. V lost 8 bases, J lost 1 base, and 9 bases stayed unmatched. As DNA, the CDR3 is TGTGCTAGTAGCATCCGACAGGGGGAGTCCTACGAGCAGTACTTC. Its translation is CASSIRQGESYEQYF.

This clone was counted once. The rearrangement joins TRBV19 to TRBJ1-5; 10 positions match TRBD1. Germline V gives CDR1 LNHDA, CDR2 SQIVND (reference sequence). The CDR3 has 19 residues. The V and J ends lost 6 bases and 2 bases, in that order; junction bases with no gene match: 16. In nucleotides, the CDR3 is TGTGCCAGTAGCCAACCCGGGACAGGGGTACGGATAGGCAATCAGCCCCAGCATTTT. It translates to CASSQPGTGVRIGNQPQHF.

The V gene is TRBV6-5, the J gene TRBJ1-2; tentative D call: TRBD1 (5 bases). V was pared by 7 bases and J by 6 bases, with 21 bases between. CDR1 and CDR2 from the germline V gene are MNHEY and SVGAGI. The CDR3 runs to 15 residues. In nucleotides, the CDR3 is TGTGCCAGCACCGGACGGACACCCCGGCTTAATGGCTACACCTTC. Residues: CASTGRTPRLNGYTF.

The rearrangement links TRBV30 to TRBJ1-3; 12 nucleotides align to TRBD1. Germline CDR1 is GTSNPN and CDR2 is SVGIG (reference sequence). The CDR3 spans 13 residues. V lost 3 bases to trimming and J lost 14 bases; unmatched junction nucleotides: 8. The CDR3 nucleotides read TGTGCCTGGAGGGCCCGGGACAGGGGGCAGGTATATTTT. This encodes CAWRARDRGQVYF. The variable domain in full, with the rest retrieved from reference TRBV30 and TRBJ1-3, is SQTIHQWPATLVQPVGSPLSLECTVEGTSNPNLYWYRQAAGRGLQLLFYSVGIGQISSEVPQNLSASRPQDRQFILSSKKLLLSDSGFYLCAWRARDRGQVYFGEGSWLTVV.

The V gene is TRBV6-2 or TRBV6-3, the J gene TRBJ2-7, with TRBD1 as a possible D gene (6 bases). V shed 4 bases and J shed 0 bases, with 13 bases lying between them. The germline gives CDR1 MNHEY, CDR2 SVGEGT. This CDR3 is 15 amino acids long. The CDR3 nucleotides read TGTGCCAGCAGTTTACAGGGTCGGGGCTCCTACGAGCAGTACTTC. Amino acid sequence: CASSLQGRGSYEQYF.

J is TRBJ1-4 and V is TRBV27; 8 nucleotides line up with TRBD1. The CDR3 is 14 residues long. The V gene end was trimmed by 5 bases and the J gene end by 6 bases; junction bases not matched to a gene: 5. The V gene's germline CDR1 is MNHEY and CDR2 SMNVEV (reference sequence). Here the CDR3 reads CASSAGQGYEKLFF. The CDR3 coding sequence is TGTGCCAGCAGTGCCGGACAGGGATATGAAAAACTGTTTTTT.

Points on this clone: Other nucleotide sequences in the sample specify the same CDR3. The rearrangement uses TRBV3-1 (or the pseudogene TRBV3-2) and TRBJ1-6; TRBD1 matches at 12 bases. The CDR3 is 15 amino acids. V was clipped by 4 bases and J by 8 bases; unmatched bases: 3. Germline V gene lookup returns CDR1 LGHDT and CDR2 YNNKEL (reference sequence). This CDR3 is CASSRGTGGDSPLHF. The CDR3 DNA reads TGTGCCAGCAGCCGAGGGACAGGGGGCGATTCACCCCTCCACTTT.

This chain joins TRBV7-2 and TRBJ2-7; D uncertain. V lost 1 base and J lost 6, with 13 bases in between. Germline V gene sequence: CDR1 SGHTA, CDR2 FQGNSA. The CDR3 sequence is 14 residues long. The CDR3 DNA follows: TGTGCCAGCAGCTTAGGTCCTTACTCAGGCGAGCAGTACTTC. Its protein product is CASSLGPYSGEQYF.

The CDR3, as DNA: TGTGCCAGCAGTTTACTCGGCAATGAGCAGTTCTTC. Translation: CASSLLGNEQFF. This chain joins TRBV27 and TRBJ2-1; no clear D. V was pared by 2 bases and J by 6 bases, with 5 bases between. The CDR3 is 12 residues long. Germline values: CDR1 MNHEY, CDR2 SMNVEV (reference sequence).